What follows describes a single TCR beta chain. Its binding antigen is unknown. No base quality values were provided; no much bigger clone lies one nucleotide off. TCR CDR3 regions were amplified from genomic DNA by multiplex PCR using the deep immunoSEQ assay. Extracted genomic DNA from each cell subset was spread evenly across all wells of several immunoSEQ 96-well plates, with each plate serving as a replicate. Each replicate PCR for sorted subsets received roughly 0.2 ug genomic DNA, equal to tens of thousands of T cell genomes. The purified libraries were quantified using a Qubit 3.0 fluorometer, sized with a Bioanalyzer 2100, and then quantified again using the KAPA Library Quantification kit. Every immunoSEQ 96-well plate was sequenced on a dedicated single-read 150-cycle Illumina NextSeq 550 flow cell. On the study's bioinformatics: The immunoSEQ output contained only junctional sequences without quality scores, so filtering could not match that applied to full-length reads. To assign V/J genes and CDR3, sequences were annotated using PyIR, a Python wrapper for IgBLAST v1.9, with IMGT germline references. Reads were removed for weak V/J assignments (E-value above 1e-6), missing CDR3, stop codons, out-of-frame junctions, or ambiguous translated residues. V3J clonotypes were defined by identical inferred V gene, J gene, and CDR3 amino acid sequence. The percentage overlap between two repertoires was calculated by dividing the number of shared unique clonotypes by the size of the smaller repertoire. RTK rarefaction, the Chao1 estimator, and Recon v2.1 estimates of unobserved clonotypes were used to assess repertoire richness. For all TCRbeta clonotypes obtained by the gDNA method from several donors, generation probabilities were computed with OLGA. In TCRdb, the immuneACCESS table is reduced to in-frame sequences with V and J assigned. These tables do not hold every clone; where another copy was compared, an unresolved V gene accounts for under half, and the others remain unexplained. V and J calls and clone size come straight from that table; D and trimming were deduced from the DNA. Across this sample there are about 2,100,000 clones, with 90% to 95% seen only once. The ten top clones hold around 1.7% of the sample.

This sample is part of a study of shared clonotypes between healthy human individuals (dated by TCRdb to between 2020 and 2021). For the study in its entirety: Three men and a couple of women, aged 18 to 49 years, made up the cohort. Per donor, three plates each were used for CD4 naive and CD4 memory, two for CD8 naive, and one for CD8 memory. To increase sequencing depth and limit assay-specific biases, different laboratories used diverse techniques to prepare libraries and sequence TCR repertoires. Per donor, leukapheresis produced somewhere between about 0.9 and 9 billion PBMCs. To estimate repertoire size and how much clonotype sharing occurs between individuals, the study deeply sequenced the blood TCR repertoires of roughly 5 healthy adults.

The paper as a whole reports these results and caveats: Pairwise subsampling indicated that sequencing depth was expected to affect the degree of clonotype sharing among donors. Sampling was restricted to blood, and TCR repertoires in tissues likely differ from the TCR repertoires found in blood. Compared with non-shared clonotypes, clonotypes shared by all four sorted-subset donors had higher generation probabilities. Because the study included a small number of donors, the genetic and exposure-history diversity represented was limited. Rarefaction of sorted-subset datasets indicated incomplete sequencing despite the large sequencing depth. Naive subsets generally had larger estimated clonotype richness than memory subsets did. When a handful of donors were compared, the shared fraction of clonotypes was about 5.2% for naive CD4, approximately 3.3% for naive CD8, more than 2% for memory CD4, and approximately 0.4% for memory CD8.

The CDR3 holds 18 amino acids from the cysteine to the phenylalanine. The sequence is cut down to CDR3 DNA, 54 bases in frame from base 1. CD8 naive samples were CD45RO-negative cells positively selected for CCR7, giving a CD45RA+CCR7+ population that excluded TemRA cells. Donors were healthy HIV-negative adults with no recently reported acute infections or vaccinations. Every donor was a Caucasian adult residing in Nashville, Tennessee, USA. After blood collection by leukapheresis, PBMCs were isolated using Ficoll-Histopaque density gradient centrifugation and then cryopreserved in the vapor phase of liquid nitrogen. Purity and quantity of every magnetically sorted T cell population were checked by analytical flow cytometry. Genomic DNA was isolated from every sorted fraction and measured by UV absorbance on a Nanodrop 2000c.

Sequencing was done on a sample of naive CD8+ T cells from PBMCs. In light of the paper, this sample's cell subset or site label describes: CD45RA+CCR7+. This sequence was found in a man in his late teens or twenties in good health. Some clones in this sample may be carry-over from other donors' samples. This chain joins TRBV21-1 to TRBJ2-7; the D call of TRBD2 is as the table states it, not checked on the DNA. TRBV21-1 is a pseudogene locus. Read as DNA, the sequence is TGTGCCAGCAGCAAAGGAGGGGCCTGCGGGAGGACTACTTACGAGCAGTACTTC. Translated, this is CASSKGGACGRTTYEQYF.